This record looks at one T cell receptor (beta chain) sequence and its context. Antigen: not known. The data are from a study of PD-1 blockade in classical Hodgkin lymphoma. Study information: Patients had nivolumab dosed at 3 mg/kg, delivered intravenously every 2 weeks.

The germline V and J ends were trimmed by 5 bases and 3 bases, with 12 bases remaining between them. This CDR3 has 13 amino acids. Germline V gene data show CDR1 as SGHDT and CDR2 as YYEEEE. Study-wide results and caveats: It was reported that newly diagnosed patients had less baseline TCR diversity than healthy donors. Later analyses included only patients treated at least 1 year post-ASCT.

Brentuximab vedotin exposure varied among the patients, all of whom had relapsed after autologous stem cell transplantation. Data came from immunoSEQ multiplex PCR; TCRdb stores just in-frame clones and leaves some out. The repertoire holds roughly 90,000 clones, with roughly 76% as singletons. The chain recombines TRBV5-6 with TRBJ2-7, with D hard to call. Sequences were derived from peripheral blood mononuclear cells (PBMCs), sampled before the second cycle of nivolumab. The sequence was obtained from a human donor with classical Hodgkin lymphoma. As DNA, the CDR3 is TGTGCCAGCAGTTTAGCCCCCTTCTACGAGCAGTACTTC. It encodes CASSLAPFYEQYF. Variable domain in full (rest from reference TRBV5-6 and TRBJ2-7): DAGVTQSPTHLIKTRGQQVTLRCSPKSGHDTVSWYQQALGQGPQFIFQYYEEEERQRGNFPDRFSGHQFPNYSSELNVNALLLGDSALYLCASSLAPFYEQYFGPGTRLTVT.